These T cell receptor beta chains were read from a single sample in a study of T cells in Graves' hyperthyroidism and ophthalmopathy. TCRdb passed the multiplex PCR reads through MiXCR, listing each CDR3 protein once. The table shows around 350,000 distinct CDR3 sequences, with 15% to 20% occurring only once. Sample: blood. Receptors originate from a young woman with Graves' hyperthyroidism that later progressed to Graves' ophthalmopathy. CDR3s include the opening cysteine and the closing phenylalanine or tryptophan. Fields, in order: clone size, D gene, J gene, V gene, CDR3 DNA, CDR3 protein. A D gene is named only where the DNA matches it firmly. Some rows mark clone size as missing; the rest say once, few, many or name a class of expanded clone.

few,.,TRBJ2-7,TRBV20-1,TGCAGTGCTAGGCTGGGGGGATACGAGCAGTACTTC,CSARLGGYEQYF
many,.,TRBJ1-1,TRBV3-1,TGTGCCAGCAGCCAAAGTAGGGCCCACGAGGAAGCTTTCTTT,CASSQSRAHEEAFF
.,.,TRBJ2-7,TRBV19,TGTGCCAGTAGTCCCCAGGCATACTCCTACGAGCAGTACTTC,CASSPQAYSYEQYF
many,.,TRBJ1-3,TRBV7-9,TGTGCCAGCAGCTGGGTTTCTGGAAACACCATATATTTT,CASSWVSGNTIYF
few,.,TRBJ1-6,TRBV30,TGTGCCTGGAGTGATCCTCTCCACTTCTATAATTCACCCCTCCACTTT,CAWSDPLHFYNSPLHF
many,.,TRBJ1-5,TRBV20-1,TGCAGTGCTAGAGTTCCTCCAGGGTCGCGAAATCAGCCCCAGCATTTT,CSARVPPGSRNQPQHF
.,.,TRBJ1-2,TRBV29-1,TGCAGCGTTGAAAATGCCAGCAACTATGGCTACACCTTC,CSVENASNYGYTF
.,TRBD1,TRBJ2-2,TRBV4-1,TGCGCCAGCAGCCGAAGTGGGACAGGGCTCACCGGGGAGCTGTTTTTT,CASSRSGTGLTGELFF
many,TRBD2,TRBJ2-7,TRBV11-2,TGTGCCAGCAGCCGTTATAGGGACTACCCTTACGAGCAGTACTTC,CASSRYRDYPYEQYF
many,.,TRBJ2-7,TRBV20-1,TGCAGTGCTAGACCCAAGGACTACGAGCAGTACTTC,CSARPKDYEQYF
few,.,TRBJ2-7,TRBV7-9,TGTGCCAGCAGCTTAGCCCAGCGGAAGGTCTACGAGCAGTACTTC,CASSLAQRKVYEQYF
few,TRBD2,TRBJ2-1,TRBV5-1,TGCGCCAGCAGCTTGGTACTAGCGGGGGGGCGCTCCTACAATGAGCAGTTCTTC,CASSLVLAGGRSYNEQFF
many,TRBD2,TRBJ2-1,TRBV7-2,TGTGCCAGCAGCTTAGTAGGCTCTAGCGGGGTGTACAATGAGCAGTTCTTC,CASSLVGSSGVYNEQFF
.,.,TRBJ1-2,TRBV5-1,TGCGCCAGCAGCTTGAGGGGGGACAAATCTAACTATGGCTACACCTTC,CASSLRGDKSNYGYTF
.,.,TRBJ1-1,TRBV5-1,TGCGCCAGCAGCTTGCAGGCTTCGAACACTGAAGCTTTCTTT,CASSLQASNTEAFF
many,.,TRBJ2-1,TRBV28,TGTGCCAGCGGGGGTCGAAATGAGCAGTTCTTC,CASGGRNEQFF
.,.,TRBJ1-6,TRBV20-1,TGCAGTGCAGGCGGGTCCTATACTTCACCCCTCCACTTT,CSAGGSYTSPLHF
many,TRBD2,TRBJ2-3,TRBV12-3/TRBV12-4,TGTGCCAGCAGTTTCCAGCGGGGAGCAGATACGCAGTATTTT,CASSFQRGADTQYF
many,TRBD1,TRBJ1-2,TRBV27,TGTGCCAGCAGCCGTCGTTCCGGGACAGGGATGTATGGCTACACCTTC,CASSRRSGTGMYGYTF
.,TRBD1,TRBJ1-1,TRBV19,TGTGCCAGTAGTATAGATCCCGGACAGGGAAAATCTGAAGCTTTCTTT,CASSIDPGQGKSEAFF
.,.,TRBJ1-6,TRBV27,TGTGCCAGCAATTTAGACGGTGACGGTAGCTCCTATAATTCACCCCTCCACTTT,CASNLDGDGSSYNSPLHF
many,.,TRBJ1-1,TRBV3-1,TGTGCCAGCAGCCAAGTCCACTCTGAGGCTTTCTTT,CASSQVHSEAFF
many,.,TRBJ1-6,TRBV18,TGTGCCAGCTCACCTTTAGCCAGCCCTCTGGATTCACCCCTCCACTTT,CASSPLASPLDSPLHF
many,TRBD1,TRBJ1-1,TRBV11-2,TGTGCCAGCAGCTTAGGCCCGTTAACAGGGGGGCAGGACACTGAAGCTTTCTTT,CASSLGPLTGGQDTEAFF
.,.,TRBJ2-2,TRBV12-3/TRBV12-4,TGTGCCAGCACCGTGGGAACCGGGGAGCTGTTTTTT,CASTVGTGELFF